These T cell receptor beta chains were read from a single sample in a study of molecular identifiers for immune sequencing clone quantification. TCRdb re-derived calls from the PCR reads in MiXCR, one entry per CDR3 protein. Among over 300,000 distinct CDR3 sequences listed, roughly 24% were seen once. Sequencing was done on a sample of naive CD8+ T cells from blood, with Jurkat cell RNA spiked in. Receptors originate from a human donor in good health. Some libraries in this study had Jurkat cell RNA spiked in. Both conserved end residues are part of each CDR3. A D gene is named only where the DNA matches it firmly. Only part of the rows carry a size: once, few, many, or a class if the clone is expanded.

>TRBD1|few|TRBV9|TRBJ2-6
CASSVRDSTYSGANVLTF
TGTGCCAGCAGCGTACGGGACAGCACCTACTCTGGGGCCAACGTCCTGACTTTC
>TRBD1|.|TRBV19|TRBJ1-1
CASSTGTDYPTEAFF
TGTGCCAGTAGTACCGGGACAGACTACCCCACTGAAGCTTTCTTT
>.|few|TRBV4-3|TRBJ2-7
CASSQDRGGTYEQYF
TGCGCCAGCAGCCAAGATCGGGGCGGGACCTACGAGCAGTACTTC
>TRBD2|few|TRBV3-1|TRBJ2-3
CASSREAGGPGDTQYF
TGTGCCAGCAGCCGAGAAGCGGGGGGGCCCGGAGATACGCAGTATTTT
>.|.|TRBV27|TRBJ2-7
CASGALASNEQYF
TGTGCCAGCGGGGCATTAGCCTCCAACGAGCAGTACTTC
>.|.|TRBV4-1|TRBJ1-1
CASSQDGSTEAFF
TGCGCCAGCAGCCAAGATGGGTCCACTGAAGCTTTCTTT
>.|many|TRBV5-1|TRBJ2-1
CASSFSSSYNEQFF
TGCGCCAGCAGCTTTAGTAGCTCCTACAATGAGCAGTTCTTC
>.|few|TRBV21-1|TRBJ2-7
CASSKVIPSERYEQYF
TGTGCCAGCAGCAAAGTTATCCCTAGCGAACGGTACGAGCAGTACTTC
>.|few|TRBV4-1|TRBJ1-6
CASSPWGDDNSPLHF
TGCGCCAGCAGCCCGTGGGGGGACGATAATTCACCCCTCCACTTT
>.|.|TRBV4-1|TRBJ1-4
CASSQEGGRGEKLFF
TGCGCCAGCAGCCAGGAGGGAGGGCGCGGGGAAAAACTGTTTTTT
>.|.|TRBV6-6|TRBJ2-7
CASSCAGFNYEQYF
TGTGCCAGCAGTTGCGCGGGGTTCAACTACGAGCAGTACTTC
>.|many|TRBV6-1|TRBJ1-1
CASRLTSTEAFF
TGTGCCAGCAGGCTGACCTCCACTGAAGCTTTCTTT
>.|.|TRBV4-3|TRBJ1-4
CASSPLEGMANEKLFF
TGCGCCAGCAGCCCATTGGAGGGAATGGCTAATGAAAAACTGTTTTTT
>.|once|TRBV27|TRBJ1-4
CASSGQNNEKLCF
TGTGCCAGCTCCGGGCAGAACAATGAAAAACTGTGTTTT
>TRBD2|many|TRBV9|TRBJ2-3
CASSVWTSGLTDTQYF
TGTGCCAGCAGCGTTTGGACTAGCGGATTAACAGATACGCAGTATTTT
>.|few|TRBV7-9|TRBJ2-1
CASSDPYNEQFF
TGTGCCAGCAGTGACCCATACAATGAGCAGTTCTTC
>.|few|TRBV4-1|TRBJ1-4
CASSQQDSVNEKLFF
TGCGCCAGCAGCCAGCAGGACAGCGTTAATGAAAAACTGTTTTTT
>.|.|TRBV13|TRBJ2-2
CASRAGAIIGELFF
TGTGCCAGCAGGGCTGGGGCGATCATCGGGGAGCTGTTTTTT
>.|.|TRBV6-5|TRBJ2-2
CASSWSVAGTGELFF
TGTGCCAGCAGTTGGAGCGTGGCCGGCACCGGGGAGCTGTTTTTT
>.|few|TRBV27|TRBJ2-1
CASSYSGLILNNEQFF
TGTGCCAGCAGTTATTCAGGTCTTATACTTAACAATGAGCAGTTCTTC
>.|many|TRBV5-8|TRBJ2-7
CASSPYTGYYEQYF
TGTGCCAGCAGCCCGTACACAGGGTACTACGAGCAGTACTTC
>.|.|TRBV20-1|TRBJ2-7
CSARITDSYEQYF
TGCAGTGCTAGAATCACAGACTCCTACGAGCAGTACTTC
>TRBD1|.|TRBV24-1|TRBJ2-3
CATSEPRTGELTDTQYF
TGTGCCACCAGTGAACCCCGGACAGGGGAGCTCACAGATACGCAGTATTTT
>.|few|TRBV11-2|TRBJ2-5
CASSLTGKETQYF
TGTGCCAGCAGCTTAACAGGAAAAGAGACCCAGTACTTC
>.|.|TRBV4-3|TRBJ1-6
CASSQDNGPSSYDSPLHF
TGCGCCAGCAGCCAAGACAATGGGCCTAGCTCCTATGATTCACCCCTCCACTTT
>.|many|TRBV28|TRBJ1-6
CASSPQRGARSPLHF
TGTGCCAGCAGCCCCCAGCGGGGGGCGAGGTCACCCCTCCACTTT
>.|few|TRBV4-3|TRBJ1-4
CASSQTTSQGVEEKLFF
TGCGCCAGCAGCCAAACCACATCCCAGGGTGTAGAGGAAAAACTGTTTTTT
>TRBD2|once|TRBV4-1|TRBJ2-1
CAGSQDSISGGYNEQFF
TGCGCCGGCAGCCAAGATTCGATTAGCGGGGGGTACAATGAGCAGTTCTTC
>TRBD1|many|TRBV20-1|TRBJ2-7
CSATPTGEIRYEQYF
TGCAGTGCTACCCCGACAGGGGAAATCCGCTACGAGCAGTACTTC
>.|few|TRBV6-2/TRBV6-3|TRBJ2-7
CASETRAVSYEQYF
TGTGCCAGCGAGACCCGGGCTGTCAGCTACGAGCAGTACTTC
>TRBD1|.|TRBV6-2/TRBV6-3|TRBJ2-3
CATNDRGPFTDTQYF
TGTGCCACCAACGACAGGGGGCCCTTCACAGATACGCAGTATTTT
>.|many|TRBV7-9|TRBJ2-3
CASSLEHTDTQYF
TGTGCCAGCAGTCTAGAGCACACAGATACGCAGTATTTT
>TRBD1|few|TRBV4-1|TRBJ2-1
CASSQGQGVSYNEQFF
TGCGCCAGCAGCCAAGGACAGGGGGTCTCCTACAATGAGCAGTTCTTC
>.|many|TRBV10-3|TRBJ2-7
CAISEGGYEQYF
TGTGCCATCAGTGAGGGGGGATACGAGCAGTACTTC
>.|many|TRBV4-1|TRBJ2-3
CASSQETRPDTQYF
TGCGCCAGCAGCCAAGAGACTAGACCGGATACGCAGTATTTT
>.|few|TRBV9|TRBJ2-1
CASSAPLGVSPSYNEQFF
TGTGCCAGCAGCGCCCCTCTAGGGGTCTCGCCGTCCTACAATGAGCAGTTCTTC
>.|few|TRBV6-2/TRBV6-3|TRBJ2-7
CASSLHEYYEQYF
TGTGCCAGCAGCCTTCATGAATACTACGAGCAGTACTTC
>.|many|TRBV12-3/TRBV12-4|TRBJ1-5
CASSSPEPHSNQPQHF
TGTGCCAGCAGTTCACCGGAGCCACATAGCAATCAGCCCCAGCATTTT
>.|.|TRBV27|TRBJ2-7
CASRETGTEPYEQYF
TGTGCCAGCAGAGAGACCGGGACGGAGCCCTACGAGCAGTACTTC